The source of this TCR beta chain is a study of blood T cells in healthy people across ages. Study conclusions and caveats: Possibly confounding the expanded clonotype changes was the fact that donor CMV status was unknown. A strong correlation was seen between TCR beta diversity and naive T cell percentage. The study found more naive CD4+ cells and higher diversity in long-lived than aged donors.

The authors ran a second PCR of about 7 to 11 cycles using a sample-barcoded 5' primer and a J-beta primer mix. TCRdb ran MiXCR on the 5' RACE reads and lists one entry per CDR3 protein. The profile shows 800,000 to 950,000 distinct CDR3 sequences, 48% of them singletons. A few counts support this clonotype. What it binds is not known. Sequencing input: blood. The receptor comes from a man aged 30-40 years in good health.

CDR3 residues: CASSHGTGPNEQFF. Written as DNA, the CDR3 is TGTGCCAGCAGTCACGGGACAGGGCCTAATGAGCAGTTCTTC. This chain connects TRBV12-3 or TRBV12-4 to TRBJ2-1, with 9 bases aligning to TRBD1. The CDR3 length is 14 residues. Trimming took 5 bases from V and 7 from J; bases not matched to a gene: 6.